Reported below is one T cell receptor (beta chain). The data originate from a study of control samples from healthy donors and cancer patients. TCRdb keeps only in-frame clones here, not all; method: immunoSEQ multiplex PCR. This sample has 90,000 or so clones, with about 89% found just once. The sequence was collected from a woman aged 45-65 years with colorectal cancer. The sample was PBMCs.

The CDR3 nucleotides are TGTGCCAGAAGCTTTCTGTATGGGCAGTATTTT. Translating it yields CARSFLYGQYF. The rearrangement links TRBV5-3 to TRBJ2-3; D is ambiguous. TRBV5-3 is assigned to the ORF class and has an uncertain function. The CDR3 length is 11 residues. Deletions cut 2 bases from V and 11 bases from J, with 9 bases between.